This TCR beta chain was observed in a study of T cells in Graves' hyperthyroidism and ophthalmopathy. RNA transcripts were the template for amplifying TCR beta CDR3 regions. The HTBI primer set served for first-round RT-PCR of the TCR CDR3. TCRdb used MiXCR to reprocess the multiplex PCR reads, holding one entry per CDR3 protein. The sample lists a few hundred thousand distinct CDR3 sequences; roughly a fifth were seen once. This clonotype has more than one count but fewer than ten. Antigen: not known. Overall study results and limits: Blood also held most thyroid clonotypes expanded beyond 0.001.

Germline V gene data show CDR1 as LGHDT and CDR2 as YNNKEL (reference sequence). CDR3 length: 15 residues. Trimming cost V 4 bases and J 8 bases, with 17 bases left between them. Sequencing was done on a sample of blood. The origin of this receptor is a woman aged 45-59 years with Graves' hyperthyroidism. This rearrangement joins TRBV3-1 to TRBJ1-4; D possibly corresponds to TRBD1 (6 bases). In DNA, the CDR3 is TGTGCCAGCAGCCGAACCCGGGACAAACGCGAAAAACTGTTTTTT. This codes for CASSRTRDKREKLFF.